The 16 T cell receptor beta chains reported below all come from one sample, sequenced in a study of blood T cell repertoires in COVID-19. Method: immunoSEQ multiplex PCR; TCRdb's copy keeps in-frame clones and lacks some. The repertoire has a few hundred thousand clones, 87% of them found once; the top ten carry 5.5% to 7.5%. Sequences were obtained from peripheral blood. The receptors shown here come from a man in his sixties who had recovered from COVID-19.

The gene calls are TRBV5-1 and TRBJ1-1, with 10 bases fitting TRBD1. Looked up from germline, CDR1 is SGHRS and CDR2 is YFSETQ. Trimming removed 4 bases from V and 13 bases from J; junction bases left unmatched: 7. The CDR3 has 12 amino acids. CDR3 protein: CASSPGQGFGFF. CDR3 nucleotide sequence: TGCGCCAGCAGCCCGGGACAGGGGTTTGGTTTCTTT.

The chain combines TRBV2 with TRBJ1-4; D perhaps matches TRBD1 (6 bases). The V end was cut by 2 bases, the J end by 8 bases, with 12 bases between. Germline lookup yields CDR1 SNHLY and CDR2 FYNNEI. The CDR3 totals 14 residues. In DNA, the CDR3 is TGTGCCAGCAGTGAAAGCAGGGGACCCGAAAAACTGTTTTTT. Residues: CASSESRGPEKLFF.

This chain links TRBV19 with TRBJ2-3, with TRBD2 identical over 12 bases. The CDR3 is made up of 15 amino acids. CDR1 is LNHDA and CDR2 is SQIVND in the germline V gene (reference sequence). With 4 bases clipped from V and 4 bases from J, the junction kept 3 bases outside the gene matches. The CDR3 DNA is TGTGCCAGTAGTACGACTAGCGGGAGTCCAGATACGCAGTATTTT. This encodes CASSTTSGSPDTQYF.

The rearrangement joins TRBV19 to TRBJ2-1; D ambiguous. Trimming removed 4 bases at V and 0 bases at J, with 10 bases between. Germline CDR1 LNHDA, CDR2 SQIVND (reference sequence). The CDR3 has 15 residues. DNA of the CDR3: TGTGCCAGTAGTAACAGCAGAAGCTCCTACAATGAGCAGTTCTTC. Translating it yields CASSNSRSSYNEQFF. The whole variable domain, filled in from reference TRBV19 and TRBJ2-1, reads DGGITQSPKYLFRKEGQNVTLSCEQNLNHDAMYWYRQDPGQGLRLIYYSQIVNDFQKGDIAEGYSVSREKKESFPLTVTSAQKNPTAFYLCASSNSRSSYNEQFFGPGTRLTVL.

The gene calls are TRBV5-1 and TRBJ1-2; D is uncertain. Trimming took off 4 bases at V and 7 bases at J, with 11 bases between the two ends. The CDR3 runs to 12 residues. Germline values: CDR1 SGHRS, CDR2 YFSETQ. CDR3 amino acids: CASSPTKGGYTF. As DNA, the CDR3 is TGCGCCAGCAGCCCCACTAAAGGTGGCTACACCTTC.

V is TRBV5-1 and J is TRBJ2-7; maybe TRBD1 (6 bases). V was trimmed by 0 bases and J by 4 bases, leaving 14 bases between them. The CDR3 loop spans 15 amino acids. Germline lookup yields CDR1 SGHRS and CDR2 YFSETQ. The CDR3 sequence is CASSLAQDRRYEQYF. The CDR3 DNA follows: TGCGCCAGCAGCTTGGCCCAGGACAGAAGATACGAGCAGTACTTC.

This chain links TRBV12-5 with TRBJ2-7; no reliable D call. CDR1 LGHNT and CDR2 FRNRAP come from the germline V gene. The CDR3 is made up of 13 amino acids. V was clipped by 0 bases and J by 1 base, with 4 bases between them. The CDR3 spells CASGLVPSYEQYF. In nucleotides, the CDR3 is TGTGCTAGTGGTTTGGTCCCTTCCTACGAGCAGTACTTC.

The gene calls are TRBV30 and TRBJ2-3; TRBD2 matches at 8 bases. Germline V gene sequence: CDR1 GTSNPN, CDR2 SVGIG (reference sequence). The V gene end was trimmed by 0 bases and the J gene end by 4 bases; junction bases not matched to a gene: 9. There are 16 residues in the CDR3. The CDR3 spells CAWSVPSGSNADTQYF. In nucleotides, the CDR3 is TGTGCCTGGAGTGTCCCCAGCGGGAGTAACGCAGATACGCAGTATTTT.

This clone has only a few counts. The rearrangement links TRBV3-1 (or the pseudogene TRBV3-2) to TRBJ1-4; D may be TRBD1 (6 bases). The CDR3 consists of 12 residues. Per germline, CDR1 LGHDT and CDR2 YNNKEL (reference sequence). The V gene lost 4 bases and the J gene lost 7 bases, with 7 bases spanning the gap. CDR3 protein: CASSRTVEKLFF. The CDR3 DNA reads TGTGCCAGCAGCCGGACAGTTGAAAAACTGTTTTTT.

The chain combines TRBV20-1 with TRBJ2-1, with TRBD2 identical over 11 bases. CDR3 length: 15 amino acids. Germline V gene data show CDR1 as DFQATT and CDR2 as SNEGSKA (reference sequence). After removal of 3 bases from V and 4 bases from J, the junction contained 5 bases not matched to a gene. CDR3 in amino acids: CSASQPSGGYNEQFF. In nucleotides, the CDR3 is TGCAGTGCTAGTCAGCCTAGCGGGGGGTACAATGAGCAGTTCTTC.

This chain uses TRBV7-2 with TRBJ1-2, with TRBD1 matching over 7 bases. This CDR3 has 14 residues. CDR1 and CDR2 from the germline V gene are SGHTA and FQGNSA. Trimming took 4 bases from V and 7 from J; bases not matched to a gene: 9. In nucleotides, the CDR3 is TGTGCCAGCAGCTCCCAGATGACAGGGAGTGGCTACACCTTC. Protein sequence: CASSSQMTGSGYTF.

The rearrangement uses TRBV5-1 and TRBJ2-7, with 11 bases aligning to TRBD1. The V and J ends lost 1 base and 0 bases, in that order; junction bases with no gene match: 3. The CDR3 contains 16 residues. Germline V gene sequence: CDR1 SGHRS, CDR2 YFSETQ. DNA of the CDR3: TGCGCCAGCAGCTTGTCGGGACAGGGGGTCTCCTACGAGCAGTACTTC. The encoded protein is CASSLSGQGVSYEQYF.

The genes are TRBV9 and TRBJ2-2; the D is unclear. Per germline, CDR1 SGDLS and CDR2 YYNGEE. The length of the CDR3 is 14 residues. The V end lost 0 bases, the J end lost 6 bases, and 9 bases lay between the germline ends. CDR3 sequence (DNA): TGTGCCAGCAGCGTAGGGAGTCTGGCCGGGGAGCTGTTTTTT. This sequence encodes CASSVGSLAGELFF.

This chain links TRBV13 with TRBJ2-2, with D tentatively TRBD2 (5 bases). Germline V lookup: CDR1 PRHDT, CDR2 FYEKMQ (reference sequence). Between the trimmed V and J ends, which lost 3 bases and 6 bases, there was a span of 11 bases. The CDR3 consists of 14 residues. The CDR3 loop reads CASSFEGRAGELFF. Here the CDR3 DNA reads TGTGCCAGCAGCTTCGAGGGTAGAGCCGGGGAGCTGTTTTTT.

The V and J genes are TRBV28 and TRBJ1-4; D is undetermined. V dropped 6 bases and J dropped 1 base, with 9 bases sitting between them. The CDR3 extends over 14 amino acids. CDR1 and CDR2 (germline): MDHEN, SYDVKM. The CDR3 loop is CASRLGGTNEKLFF. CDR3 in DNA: TGTGCCAGCAGACTTGGTGGAACTAATGAAAAACTGTTTTTT.

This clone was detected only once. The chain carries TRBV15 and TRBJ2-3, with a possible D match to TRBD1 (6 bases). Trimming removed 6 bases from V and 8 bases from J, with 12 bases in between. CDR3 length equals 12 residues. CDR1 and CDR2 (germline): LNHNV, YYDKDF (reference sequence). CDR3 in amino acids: CATSGGLGTQYF. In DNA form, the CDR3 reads TGTGCCACCAGTGGGGGCCTGGGTACGCAGTATTTT.